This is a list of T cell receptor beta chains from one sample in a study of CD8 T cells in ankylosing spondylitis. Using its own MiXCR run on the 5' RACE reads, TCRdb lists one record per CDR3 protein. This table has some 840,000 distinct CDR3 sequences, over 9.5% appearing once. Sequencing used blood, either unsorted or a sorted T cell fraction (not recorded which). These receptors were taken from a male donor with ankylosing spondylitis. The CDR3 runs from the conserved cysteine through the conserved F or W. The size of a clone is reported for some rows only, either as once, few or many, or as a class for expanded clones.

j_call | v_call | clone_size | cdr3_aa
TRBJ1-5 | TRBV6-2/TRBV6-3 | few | CASSPPGGDPDSNQPQHF
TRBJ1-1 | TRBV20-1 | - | CSAPLRLNTEAFF
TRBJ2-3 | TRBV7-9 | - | CASSYWTATDTQYF
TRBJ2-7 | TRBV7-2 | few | CASSIGLAGGPEQYF
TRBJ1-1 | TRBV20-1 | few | CSARDRTTEAFF
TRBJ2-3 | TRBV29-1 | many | CSVELREAVTDTQYF
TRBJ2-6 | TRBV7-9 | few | CASSLTAGDMGVLTF
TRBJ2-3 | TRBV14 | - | CASSSFDPRVRTDTQYF
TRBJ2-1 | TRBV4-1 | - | CASSQGTSHEQFF
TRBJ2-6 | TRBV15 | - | CATSRGPTSSGANVLTF
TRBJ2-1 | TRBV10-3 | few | CAISESGQMGQQFF
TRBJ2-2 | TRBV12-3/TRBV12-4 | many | CASGGGTENTGELFF
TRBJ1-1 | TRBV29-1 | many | CSVVGTGLTEAFF
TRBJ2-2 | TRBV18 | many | CASSPNSWVFNTGELFF
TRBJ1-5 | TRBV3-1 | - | CACCLGRGRTLSNNQPQHF
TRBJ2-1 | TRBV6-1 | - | CASSRGAGGRSYNEQFF
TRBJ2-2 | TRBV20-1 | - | CSAKPPLGQGLFTGELFF
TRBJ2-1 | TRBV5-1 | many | CASSSTANLGYEQFF
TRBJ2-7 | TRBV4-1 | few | CASRGQGYEQYF
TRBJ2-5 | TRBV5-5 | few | CASSSPTGLETQYF
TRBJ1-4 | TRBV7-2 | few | CASSRVLRDNEKLFF
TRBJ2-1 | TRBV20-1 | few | CSARDIAKYNEQFF
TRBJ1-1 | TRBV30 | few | CAWKQENQNTEAFF
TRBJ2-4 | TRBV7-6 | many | CASSAGLAGLAKNIQYF
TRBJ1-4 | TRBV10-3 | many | CAISDTGLEKLFF